This T cell receptor (beta chain) was retrieved from a study of cytomegalovirus exposure and HLA in healthy donors. Study-level background: In an early release, HLA-typed donors contributed 80 million to 95 million unique TCR sequences.

As regards this clone: Its target is unknown.

Study-wide findings and caveats: An analysis done earlier found most TCR beta V segments productive about 87% or about 30% of the time. TCR beta chain V- and J-gene trimming was linked, in a later analysis, to a missense variant in DCLRE1C. Rare TCR sequences predominated, though certain public TCRs were found in many donors.

In the PCR, 60 Vbeta and 13 Jbeta primers were used. Profiled with immunoSEQ multiplex PCR; TCRdb holds only in-frame clones, not every one. Among around 150,000 clones, approximately 79% were seen once, and the ten largest hold approximately 7%. The CDR3 is 13 amino acids. CDR1 and CDR2 from the germline V gene are SGHTA and FQGNSA. V shed 2 bases and J shed 4 bases, with 8 bases lying between them. Sequences were obtained from PBMCs. V gene TRBV7-2 combines with J gene TRBJ2-5, with D unclear. The receptor was isolated from a man aged 35 to 55 in good health and CMV-seropositive. CDR3 region: CASSLSPSETQYF. CDR3 DNA sequence: TGTGCCAGCAGCTTATCCCCCTCAGAGACCCAGTACTTC.